The next 31 T cell receptor beta chains were all read from a single sample in a study of blood T cells in healthy people across ages. A second PCR, run for roughly 7 to 11 cycles, used a sample-barcoded 5' primer plus a J-beta primer mix. One entry per CDR3 protein, called by TCRdb with MiXCR from the 5' RACE reads. The profile shows 600,000 to 800,000 distinct CDR3 sequences, approximately 52% of them singletons. Input material: blood. The receptors were gathered from a woman of 80 years or more in good health.

The rearrangement joins TRBV7-9 to TRBJ1-1; a weak D match, TRBD1 (6 bases). CDR1 and CDR2 (germline): SEHNR, FQNEAQ (reference sequence). Trimming cost V 4 bases and J 0 bases, with 18 bases left between them. The CDR3 covers 17 residues. This CDR3 is CASSSLAGAKVNTEAFF. The CDR3 DNA is TGTGCCAGCAGCTCCTTGGCGGGGGCCAAGGTGAACACTGAAGCTTTCTTT.

This clonotype was picked up a small number of times. This chain links TRBV9 with TRBJ1-3; possibly TRBD1 for D (5 bases). This CDR3 region has 15 residues. Trimming removed 2 bases from V and 0 bases from J, with 9 bases in between. Germline values: CDR1 SGDLS, CDR2 YYNGEE. This CDR3 reads CASSVRGHSGNTIYF. The CDR3 nucleotides read TGTGCCAGCAGCGTCCGGGGCCACTCTGGAAACACCATATATTTT.

This rearrangement joins TRBV24-1 to TRBJ2-7; possibly TRBD2 for D (7 bases). The CDR3 totals 13 residues. Trimming pared 6 bases from V and 7 bases from J, leaving 15 bases between. Germline V lookup: CDR1 KGHDR, CDR2 SFDVKD. CDR3 coding DNA: TGTGCCACCAGTTTGGGGGGGGCAAGTGAGCAGTACTTC. This codes for CATSLGGASEQYF.

The chain uses TRBV4-1 and TRBJ2-1; tentative D call: TRBD2 (5 bases). The germline V and J ends were trimmed by 4 bases and 6 bases, with 16 bases remaining between them. This CDR3 region has 15 residues. Germline CDR1 is MGHRA and CDR2 is YSYEKL. DNA of the CDR3: TGCGCCAGCAGCCTCGGGGTAGAAGGTCCCAATGAGCAGTTCTTC. Translated, it gives CASSLGVEGPNEQFF.

This chain uses TRBV5-1 with TRBJ2-2; D gene unclear. With 0 bases removed from V and 1 base from J, the gap between germline ends came to 10 bases. There are 16 residues in the CDR3. Looked up from germline, CDR1 is SGHRS and CDR2 is YFSETQ. CDR3 bases: TGCGCCAGCAGCTTGGGGACCGGACGGAACACCGGGGAGCTGTTTTTT. Its protein product is CASSLGTGRNTGELFF.

This clonotype was counted at least ten times. J is TRBJ2-5 and V is TRBV27; D possibly corresponds to TRBD2 (5 bases). Germline-derived CDR1 and CDR2 are MNHEY and SMNVEV (reference sequence). With 3 bases removed from V and 5 bases from J, the gap between germline ends came to 10 bases. This CDR3 comprises 13 residues. As DNA, the CDR3 is TGTGCCAGCAGTTTCCTAGCCAGTGAGACCCAGTACTTC. Its translation: CASSFLASETQYF.

The chain recombines TRBV7-2 with TRBJ1-2, with 8 positions matching TRBD1. The CDR3 is made up of 13 amino acids. CDR1 is SGHTA and CDR2 is FQGNSA in the germline V gene. The ends lost 1 base at V and 12 bases at J; junction bases unmatched: 7. The CDR3 here is CASSLVGDRPNTF. The CDR3 coding sequence is TGTGCCAGCAGCTTAGTAGGGGACAGGCCCAACACCTTC.

Many counts were recorded for this clonotype. The gene calls are TRBV6-6 and TRBJ2-1; 10 positions agree with TRBD2. The CDR3 is made up of 15 amino acids. The ends lost 6 bases at V and 3 bases at J; junction bases unmatched: 5. Germline assignment: CDR1 MNHNY and CDR2 SVGAGI (reference sequence). The CDR3, as DNA: TGTGCCAGCAGACCGGGACTAGCGAACTACAATGAGCAGTTCTTC. Its protein product is CASRPGLANYNEQFF.

The rearrangement links TRBV5-8 to TRBJ1-1, with 7 bases fitting TRBD1. The CDR3 contains 15 residues. Germline V CDR1 and CDR2: SGHTS, YDEGEE. Trimming removed 0 bases from V and 4 bases from J; junction bases left unmatched: 6. CDR3 protein: CASSLGEGATTEAFF. The DNA for the CDR3 is TGTGCCAGCAGCTTGGGGGAGGGGGCGACCACTGAAGCTTTCTTT.

This rearrangement joins TRBV20-1 to TRBJ1-1; D gene unclear. Germline-derived CDR1 and CDR2 are DFQATT and SNEGSKA (reference sequence). The CDR3 has 11 amino acids. V lost 6 bases to trimming and J lost 7 bases, with 12 bases between them. The CDR3 protein is CSAWERFEAFF. CDR3 nucleotides: TGCAGTGCGTGGGAGAGGTTTGAAGCTTTCTTT.

Only one count was recorded for this clonotype. The chain combines TRBV20-1 with TRBJ2-5; 9 bases match TRBD1. The tail of the sequence fits TRBJ2-7 better, so the J call may be wrong. Germline values: CDR1 DFQATT, CDR2 SNEGSKA (reference sequence). This CDR3 comprises 15 residues. CDR3 in DNA: TGCAGTGCTATAAGCCGGGGACAGGGAACCAACGAGCAGTACTTC. Translation: CSAISRGQGTNEQYF.

Details on this clonotype: A single base separates this from a much larger clone, so it may be a read error. The gene calls are TRBV27 and TRBJ2-5, with a weak D call TRBD1 (5 bases). The V end was cut by 6 bases, the J end by 3 bases, with 14 bases between. This CDR3 is built from 14 residues. Looked up from germline, CDR1 is MNHEY and CDR2 is SMNVEV (reference sequence). CDR3 sequence: CASRSHDRKETQYF. Here the CDR3 DNA reads TGTGCCAGCAGGTCTCACGACAGAAAAGAGACCCAGTACTTC.

This CDR3 is CASRLQGSSDYGYTF. As DNA, the CDR3 is TGTGCCAGCAGACTTCAGGGATCATCTGACTATGGCTACACCTTC. The chain has TRBV6-5 and TRBJ1-2; tentatively, D is TRBD1 (5 bases). The CDR3 totals 15 residues. V was trimmed by 6 bases and J by 3 bases, leaving 17 bases between them. CDR1 is MNHEY and CDR2 is SVGAGI in the germline V gene.

This clonotype has more than one count but fewer than ten. This rearrangement joins TRBV7-3 to TRBJ2-2; TRBD1 matches at 7 bases. CDR3 length: 16 residues. Germline assignment: CDR1 SGHTA and CDR2 FQGTGA. The V and J ends lost 5 bases and 5 bases, in that order; junction bases with no gene match: 11. Written as DNA, the CDR3 is TGTGCCAGCAGCCCCTACCGACAGGGTGGGACCGGGGAGCTGTTTTTT. This encodes CASSPYRQGGTGELFF.

This clonotype was counted at least ten times. The rearrangement links TRBV18 to TRBJ1-2; 7 nucleotides match TRBD1. The CDR3 is made up of 16 amino acids. With V trimmed by 2 bases and J by 2 bases, 8 bases remained unmatched. The germline CDR1 and CDR2 sequences are KGHSH and LQKENI. The CDR3 spells CASSPAGTAANYGYTF. DNA of the CDR3: TGTGCCAGCTCACCAGCCGGGACAGCCGCAAACTATGGCTACACCTTC.

In its sample, this clonotype was seen many times. The V gene is TRBV7-2, the J gene TRBJ2-3; TRBD2 aligns across 9 bases. Trimming removed 6 bases from V and 4 bases from J; junction bases left unmatched: 5. This CDR3 has 14 residues. Germline assignment: CDR1 SGHTA and CDR2 FQGNSA. The CDR3 DNA reads as TGTGCCAGCAGGAGCGGGGGGATTTCAGATACGCAGTATTTT. Its translation is CASRSGGISDTQYF.

V is TRBV5-1 and J is TRBJ1-2; 7 bases line up with TRBD1. This CDR3 has 13 residues. Germline CDR1 reads SGHRS; CDR2 reads YFSETQ. V shed 4 bases and J 10 bases; nucleotides not matched to a gene: 10. In nucleotides, the CDR3 is TGCGCCAGCAGCCTCTCGGCAGGGGGGTACTACACCTTC. It codes for CASSLSAGGYYTF.

The chain recombines TRBV7-9 with TRBJ2-1; D is undetermined. V was shortened by 2 bases and J by 3 bases, with 17 bases between the two germline ends. The CDR3 is 17 residues long. Germline CDR1 reads SEHNR; CDR2 reads FQNEAQ (reference sequence). This CDR3 reads CASSLPRQVLLYNEQFF. In DNA form, the CDR3 reads TGTGCCAGCAGCTTACCCCGCCAGGTGCTACTCTACAATGAGCAGTTCTTC.

V and J are TRBV5-1 and TRBJ2-7; D assignment may be TRBD1 or TRBD2 (5 bases each). Germline V gene lookup returns CDR1 SGHRS and CDR2 YFSETQ. V was clipped by 4 bases and J by 0 bases, with 14 bases between them. The CDR3 spans 15 residues. CDR3 nucleotide sequence: TGCGCCAGCAGCGACGAGGGACGGAACTCCTACGAGCAGTACTTC. Its translation is CASSDEGRNSYEQYF.

This clonotype was recorded only once. The V gene is TRBV12-3 or TRBV12-4, the J gene TRBJ1-4, with D possibly TRBD1 on 5 matching bases. The CDR3 length is 16 residues. Trimming removed 5 bases from V and 0 bases from J, with 13 bases in between. Here the CDR3 DNA reads TGTGCCAGCAGTGGGGGACTCACGACAACTAATGAAAAACTGTTTTTT. Encoded protein: CASSGGLTTTNEKLFF.

This clonotype occurred a few times. This sequence joins TRBV4-2 and TRBJ2-7; D may be TRBD2 (5 bases). Germline CDR1 LGHNA, CDR2 YNFKEQ. There are 14 residues in the CDR3. Trimming cost V 6 bases and J 0 bases, with 12 bases left between them. CDR3 sequence: CASRLGLGSYEQYF. The DNA of the CDR3 is TGTGCCAGCAGGCTCGGACTCGGCTCCTACGAGCAGTACTTC.

The genes are TRBV7-3 and TRBJ1-2; no definite D call. Germline-derived CDR1 and CDR2 are SGHTA and FQGTGA. Between the trimmed V and J ends, which lost 2 bases and 2 bases, there was a span of 12 bases. The CDR3 is made up of 15 amino acids. CDR3 region: CASSLSSVGNYGYTF. CDR3 in DNA: TGTGCCAGCAGCTTATCCTCGGTCGGAAACTATGGCTACACCTTC.

This clonotype was counted once. This chain joins TRBV5-1 and TRBJ2-1; 7 nucleotides line up with TRBD1. The DNA end lines up better with TRBJ2-7; the J call may be wrong. The germline V gene has CDR1 SGHRS and CDR2 YFSETQ. The CDR3 contains 14 residues. CDR3 residues: CASSSGTDYNEQYF. For the CDR3, the DNA is TGCGCCAGCAGCTCCGGGACAGACTACAATGAGCAGTACTTC.

V is TRBV5-1 and J is TRBJ2-3, with D possibly being TRBD2 (5 bases). Per the germline V gene, CDR1 is SGHRS and CDR2 is YFSETQ. The CDR3 sequence is 17 residues long. The V gene lost 0 bases and the J gene lost 0 bases, with 14 bases spanning the gap. The DNA of the CDR3 is TGCGCCAGCAGCTTGGGACCTCTGGGAGCTAGCACAGATACGCAGTATTTT. This sequence encodes CASSLGPLGASTDTQYF.

This clonotype was recorded many times. The chain is built from TRBV20-1 and TRBJ2-7; 11 nucleotides agree with TRBD2. CDR1 is DFQATT and CDR2 is SNEGSKA in the germline V gene (reference sequence). The CDR3 spans 14 residues. Germline trimming cut 3 bases from V and 0 bases from J; bases unmatched to any gene: 1. The DNA for the CDR3 is TGCAGTGCTAGTACTAGCGGGAGCTCCTACGAGCAGTACTTC. Its protein product is CSASTSGSSYEQYF.

The gene calls are TRBV5-6 and TRBJ1-2; D remains unclear. The V gene's germline CDR1 is SGHDT and CDR2 YYEEEE. The CDR3 runs to 15 residues. V gave up 0 bases and J gave up 7 bases, with 16 bases separating them. The CDR3 sequence: CASSLEGRYSCGYTF. As DNA, the CDR3 is TGTGCCAGCAGCTTGGAGGGCAGGTATTCCTGTGGCTACACCTTC.

The rearrangement joins TRBV20-1 to TRBJ2-7, with 12 bases fitting TRBD2. This CDR3 region has 15 residues. After removal of 3 bases from V and 3 bases from J, the junction contained 6 bases not matched to a gene. The germline gives CDR1 DFQATT, CDR2 SNEGSKA (reference sequence). The CDR3 DNA sequence: TGCAGTGCTAGCAGTCTAGCGGGGGGGAGCTACGAGCAGTACTTC. Translation: CSASSLAGGSYEQYF.

The J gene is TRBJ2-1, the V gene TRBV20-1; D gene ambiguous. The V end lost 2 bases, the J end lost 6 bases, and 17 bases lay between the germline ends. The germline V gene has CDR1 DFQATT and CDR2 SNEGSKA (reference sequence). This CDR3 comprises 15 residues. The chain's CDR3 is CSARNPPNLGNEQFF. The CDR3 bases are TGCAGTGCTAGAAATCCACCAAACCTGGGCAATGAGCAGTTCTTC.

The gene calls are TRBV28 and TRBJ2-3; 8 bases are a match to TRBD2. Germline assignment: CDR1 MDHEN and CDR2 SYDVKM. CDR3 size: 13 residues. Trimming at V came to 4 bases and at J to 5 bases, leaving 2 bases not matched to a gene. As DNA, the CDR3 is TGTGCCAGCAGTTGCGGGGGGCAAGATACGCAGTATTTT. Translating gives CASSCGGQDTQYF.

This clonotype was counted ten times or more. The rearrangement uses TRBV11-2 and TRBJ2-4; D ambiguous. Germline CDR1 SGHAT, CDR2 FQNNGV. The germline V and J ends were trimmed by 1 base and 5 bases, with 9 bases remaining between them. The CDR3 sequence is 14 residues long. The CDR3 nucleotides are TGTGCCAGCAGCTTAGTGGGATCGCAAAACATTCAGTACTTC. It yields the protein CASSLVGSQNIQYF. The variable domain in full, completed from reference TRBV11-2 and TRBJ2-4, reads EAGVAQSPRYKIIEKRQSVAFWCNPISGHATLYWYQQILGQGPKLLIQFQNNGVVDDSQLPKDRFSAERLKGVDSTLKIQPAKLEDSAVYLCASSLVGSQNIQYFGAGTRLSVL.

The chain carries TRBV10-3 and TRBJ2-2; D possibly corresponds to TRBD1 (5 bases). Trimming cost V 0 bases and J 2 bases, with 13 bases left between them. This CDR3 has 17 residues. Germline-derived CDR1 and CDR2 are ENHRY and SYGVKD. The CDR3 sequence: CAISESFNRINTGELFF. The CDR3 DNA reads as TGTGCCATCAGTGAGTCGTTTAACAGGATTAACACCGGGGAGCTGTTTTTT.